Listed below are T cell receptor beta chains from one sample, sequenced in a study of shared clonotypes between healthy human individuals. Sequencing used immunoSEQ multiplex PCR; TCRdb keeps in-frame clones, though not all of them. The data show millions of clones, less than 95% seen once. The sequencing input was naive CD8+ T cells sorted from blood. Source of these receptors: a man younger than 35 in good health. The CDR3 runs from the conserved cysteine through the conserved F or W. Each record gives: clone size, D gene, J gene, V gene, CDR3 protein, CDR3 DNA. A D gene is named only where the DNA matches it firmly. Rows give clone size only sometimes, using once, few, many, or a class for an expanded clone.

-	-	TRBJ1-1	TRBV28	CASSLGMNTEAFF	TGTGCCAGCAGTTTGGGCATGAACACTGAAGCTTTCTTT
-	TRBD1	TRBJ2-7	TRBV4-1	CASSRDSSSYEQYF	TGCGCCAGCAGCCGGGACAGCAGCTCCTACGAGCAGTACTTC
-	-	TRBJ2-7	TRBV7-9	CASSLAVGIYEQYF	TGTGCCAGCAGCTTAGCGGTGGGAATCTACGAGCAGTACTTC
-	-	TRBJ2-3	TRBV27	CASSSSFSTDTQYF	TGTGCCAGCAGTTCCTCCTTCAGCACAGATACGCAGTATTTT
-	-	TRBJ1-4	TRBV4-1	CASSQKITTGREKLFF	TGCGCCAGCAGCCAAAAGATAACCACAGGCCGAGAAAAACTGTTTTTT
once	-	TRBJ2-7	TRBV6-1	CASNLREGAYYEQYF	TGTGCCAGCAACCTCCGGGAGGGGGCTTACTACGAGCAGTACTTC
-	-	TRBJ1-3	TRBV7-3	CASSPEGSGNTIYF	TGTGCCAGCAGCCCAGAGGGATCTGGAAACACCATATATTTT
-	TRBD1	TRBJ2-7	TRBV11-1	CASSPGTGSYEQYF	TGTGCCAGCAGTCCCGGGACAGGATCCTACGAGCAGTACTTC
-	TRBD2	TRBJ2-7	TRBV4-1	CASSQDRLAVRYEQYF	TGCGCCAGCAGCCAAGATCGGCTAGCGGTTAGATACGAGCAGTACTTC
-	-	TRBJ1-6	TRBV19	CASSIEEVSPLHF	TGTGCCAGTAGTATAGAAGAGGTTTCACCCCTCCACTTT
-	-	TRBJ1-1	TRBV7-3	CASSWDGETEAFF	TGTGCCAGCAGCTGGGACGGCGAGACTGAAGCTTTCTTT
-	-	TRBJ1-1	TRBV9	CASSVKPMSGMNTEAFF	TGTGCCAGCAGCGTAAAACCAATGTCGGGAATGAACACTGAAGCTTTCTTT
-	-	TRBJ1-4	TRBV28	CASSLPDEKLFF	TGTGCCAGCAGTTTACCGGATGAAAAACTGTTTTTT
-	-	TRBJ2-2	TRBV9	CASGGANTGELFF	TGTGCCAGCGGGGGTGCGAACACCGGGGAGCTGTTTTTT
-	-	TRBJ1-2	TRBV7-6	CASSLDAGTYGYTF	TGTGCCAGCAGCTTAGATGCAGGGACATATGGCTACACCTTC
-	TRBD1	TRBJ1-1	TRBV29-1	CSVESTGGTEAFF	TGCAGCGTTGAGTCTACAGGGGGAACTGAAGCTTTCTTT
-	TRBD1	TRBJ1-2	TRBV27	CASSIGQGYGYTF	TGTGCCAGCAGTATAGGACAGGGCTATGGCTACACCTTC
few	TRBD1	TRBJ1-6	TRBV27	CASALRQGDSPLHF	TGTGCCAGCGCCCTTAGGCAGGGGGATTCACCCCTCCACTTT
-	-	TRBJ2-7	TRBV13	CASSPGRGEQYF	TGTGCCAGCAGCCCGGGACGGGGCGAGCAGTACTTC
-	-	TRBJ2-4	TRBV4-1	CASSRFGGIAKNIQYF	TGCGCCAGCAGCCGCTTCGGGGGTATAGCCAAAAACATTCAGTACTTC
-	-	TRBJ2-7	TRBV4-1	CASSQDSGGASYEQYF	TGCGCCAGCAGCCAAGATAGTGGAGGGGCGTCCTACGAGCAGTACTTC
-	-	TRBJ2-7	TRBV29-1	CSVATGSYEQYF	TGCAGCGTTGCTACGGGCTCCTACGAGCAGTACTTC
-	-	TRBJ2-1	TRBV19	CASSIPGANEQFF	TGTGCCAGTAGTATCCCCGGGGCCAATGAGCAGTTCTTC
-	-	TRBJ2-1	TRBV11-2	CASSLGLHEQFF	TGTGCCAGCAGCTTAGGGTTACATGAGCAGTTCTTC
-	-	TRBJ1-2	TRBV5-4	CASKGGDYGYTF	TGTGCCAGCAAGGGGGGAGACTATGGCTACACCTTC
-	TRBD1	TRBJ2-2	TRBV5-6	CASSWGTGGFTGELFF	TGTGCCAGCAGCTGGGGGACAGGGGGCTTCACCGGGGAGCTGTTTTTT
-	TRBD1	TRBJ1-6	TRBV5-1	CANQTGSGAPLHF	TGCGCCAACCAGACAGGGTCGGGCGCACCCCTCCACTTT
-	-	TRBJ2-7	TRBV6-5	CASSYSKAGDEQYF	TGTGCCAGCAGTTACTCGAAGGCCGGGGACGAGCAGTACTTC
-	-	TRBJ2-1	TRBV4-1	CASSQESPESSYNEQFF	TGCGCCAGCAGCCAAGAAAGCCCAGAGTCCTCCTACAATGAGCAGTTCTTC
-	-	TRBJ1-3	TRBV2	CASSEAWPGSGNTIYF	TGTGCCAGCAGTGAAGCTTGGCCGGGCTCTGGAAACACCATATATTTT
-	-	TRBJ1-2	TRBV30	CAWSVGGYGYTF	TGTGCCTGGAGTGTAGGGGGCTATGGCTACACCTTC
-	-	TRBJ2-7	TRBV14	CASSQFPGAHEQYF	TGTGCCAGCAGCCAATTTCCAGGGGCCCACGAGCAGTACTTC
-	TRBD2	TRBJ2-3	TRBV10-2	CASSESSAGGVDTQYF	TGCGCCAGCAGTGAGTCGTCAGCGGGAGGGGTAGATACGCAGTATTTT
-	TRBD1	TRBJ2-4	TRBV7-2	CASSLTGENIQYF	TGTGCCAGCAGCCTGACAGGGGAAAACATTCAGTACTTC
-	-	TRBJ2-5	TRBV19	CASSIGGQETQYF	TGTGCCAGTAGTATAGGGGGACAAGAGACCCAGTACTTC
-	TRBD1	TRBJ1-5	TRBV2	CASRPQGENQPQHF	TGTGCCAGCAGACCTCAGGGGGAGAATCAGCCCCAGCATTTT
-	-	TRBJ2-2	TRBV28	CASRGAGELFF	TGTGCCAGCAGGGGGGCCGGGGAGCTGTTTTTT
-	TRBD2	TRBJ2-7	TRBV15	CATSADSSGEKAGEQYF	TGTGCCACCAGCGCAGACTCTAGCGGAGAAAAAGCCGGCGAGCAGTACTTC
-	-	TRBJ2-7	TRBV25-1	CASSEWYEGGRGEQYF	TGTGCCAGCAGTGAATGGTACGAGGGCGGGCGCGGCGAGCAGTACTTC
-	TRBD2	TRBJ2-7	TRBV27	CASSLAGDSYEQYF	TGTGCCAGCAGTTTGGCGGGGGACTCCTACGAGCAGTACTTC
-	TRBD2	TRBJ2-1	TRBV5-6	CASSLAGAKDEQFF	TGTGCCAGCTCGCTAGCGGGGGCAAAAGATGAGCAGTTCTTC
-	-	TRBJ2-5	TRBV2	CASMRGGGQQETQYF	TGTGCCAGCATGAGAGGAGGGGGACAACAAGAGACCCAGTACTTC